Below, 22 T cell receptor beta chains from the same sample are listed, as sequenced in a study of blood T cells in healthy people across ages. For the second PCR, which ran for about 6 to 11 cycles, a sample-barcoded 5' primer and a J-beta primer mix were used. TCRdb re-analysed the 5' RACE reads in MiXCR, keeping a single row per CDR3 protein. Of approximately 2,000,000 distinct CDR3 sequences listed, about two fifths are singletons. Input material: blood. Every receptor here comes from a human donor in good health.

The chain links TRBV28 to TRBJ1-2; the D gene is possibly TRBD1 (5 bases). The CDR3 contains 11 residues. Germline V CDR1 and CDR2: MDHEN, SYDVKM. The V end was cut by 8 bases, the J end by 4 bases, with 8 bases between. DNA of the CDR3: TGTGCCAGCGGGGCGACCTATGGCTACACCTTC. This gives the protein CASGATYGYTF.

This clonotype was counted between two and nine times. This chain links TRBV20-1 with TRBJ2-3, with D perhaps matching TRBD2 (7 bases). The V end lost 3 bases, the J end lost 4 bases, and 14 bases lay between the germline ends. There are 14 residues in the CDR3. CDR1 is DFQATT and CDR2 is SNEGSKA in the germline V gene (reference sequence). The CDR3 sequence: CSARGGGAPDTQYF. CDR3 bases: TGCAGTGCTAGGGGAGGGGGGGCCCCAGATACGCAGTATTTT.

This clonotype was picked up a small number of times. The chain carries TRBV6-2 or TRBV6-3 and TRBJ2-7; 8 nucleotides line up with TRBD1. J gave up 1 base and V 10 bases, and 9 bases lay outside the gene matches. The CDR3 length is 14 residues. CDR1 and CDR2 from the germline V gene are MNHEY and SVGEGT. The CDR3 nucleotides read TGTGCCACGGACAGGGACGGTTTTTCCTACGAGCAGTACTTC. Translated, it gives CATDRDGFSYEQYF.

The rearrangement uses TRBV28 and TRBJ2-1; possibly TRBD1 for D (6 bases). Germline CDR1 is MDHEN and CDR2 is SYDVKM. The CDR3 totals 15 residues. Trimming removed 6 bases at V and 0 bases at J, with 12 bases between. DNA of the CDR3: TGTGCCAGCAGGCAGGGGTCCAGCTCCTACAATGAGCAGTTCTTC. This translates into CASRQGSSSYNEQFF. The whole variable domain, remainder taken from reference TRBV28 and TRBJ2-1, is DVKVTQSSRYLVKRTGEKVFLECVQDMDHENMFWYRQDPGLGLRLIYFSYDVKMKEKGDIPEGYSVSREKKERFSLILESASTNQTSMYLCASRQGSSSYNEQFFGPGTRLTVL.

V is TRBV6-2 or TRBV6-3 and J is TRBJ2-1, with 8 bases lining up with TRBD2. The CDR3 covers 18 residues. The V segment lost 6 bases and the J segment 2 bases; nucleotides outside the gene matches: 15. CDR1 MNHEY and CDR2 SVGEGT come from the germline V gene. This CDR3 is CASRPWKSGGDPYNEQFF. In nucleotides, the CDR3 is TGTGCCAGCAGGCCGTGGAAGAGCGGGGGAGATCCCTACAATGAGCAGTTCTTC.

The chain combines TRBV9 with TRBJ1-1, with D possibly matching TRBD1 (6 bases). V was cut by 2 bases and J by 3 bases, with 11 bases left in between. There are 14 residues in the CDR3. Germline V gene lookup returns CDR1 SGDLS and CDR2 YYNGEE. CDR3 sequence reads: CASSVTGRDTEAFF. The CDR3, as DNA: TGTGCCAGCAGCGTTACAGGGAGGGACACTGAAGCTTTCTTT.

The chain recombines TRBV7-3 with TRBJ2-1; 10 nucleotides line up with TRBD2. V trimming: 3 bases; J trimming: 4 bases; junction bases outside the gene matches: 3. The CDR3 has 15 amino acids. Germline V lookup: CDR1 SGHTA, CDR2 FQGTGA. Here the CDR3 reads CASSFQLAGYNEQFF. The CDR3 DNA sequence: TGTGCCAGCAGCTTCCAACTAGCGGGATACAATGAGCAGTTCTTC.

The sample holds a few counts of this clonotype. V and J are TRBV5-5 and TRBJ2-7; D is perhaps TRBD2 (6 bases). Germline V lookup: CDR1 SGHKS, CDR2 YYEKEE (reference sequence). CDR3 length: 15 residues. The germline V and J ends were trimmed by 1 base and 4 bases, with 15 bases remaining between them. CDR3 amino acids: CASSLSVNREYEQYF. The DNA for the CDR3 is TGTGCCAGCAGCTTGTCTGTGAATCGGGAGTACGAGCAGTACTTC. Full variable domain (outside the CDR3, taken from reference TRBV5-5 and TRBJ2-7): DAGVTQSPTHLIKTRGQQVTLRCSPISGHKSVSWYQQVLGQGPQFIFQYYEKEERGRGNFPDRFSARQFPNYSSELNVNALLLGDSALYLCASSLSVNREYEQYFGPGTRLTVT.

The rearrangement links TRBV6-2 or TRBV6-3 to TRBJ2-1; the match to TRBD2 covers 9 bases. V dropped 6 bases and J dropped 4; count of bases not matched to a gene: 4. Germline V gives CDR1 MNHEY, CDR2 SVGEGT. The CDR3 spans 14 residues. CDR3 region: CASRPSGVYNEQFF. DNA of the CDR3: TGTGCCAGCAGACCTAGCGGGGTGTACAATGAGCAGTTCTTC.

A few counts support this clonotype. This chain connects TRBV11-3 to TRBJ2-1; either TRBD1 or TRBD2 may fit D (5 bases each). Trimming pared 1 base from V and 13 bases from J, leaving 8 bases between. This CDR3 has 11 amino acids. Germline V CDR1 and CDR2: SGHNT, YENEEA. The CDR3 DNA reads as TGTGCCAGCAGCTTAGTGGGGACCCAGTTCTTC. Protein: CASSLVGTQFF.

The V call is TRBV5-1, the J call TRBJ2-6, with 7 positions matching TRBD1. This CDR3 has 18 residues. V was clipped by 1 base and J by 1 base; unmatched bases: 8. CDR1 SGHRS and CDR2 YFSETQ come from the germline V gene. CDR3 nucleotides: TGCGCCAGCAGCTTGATTAGGGACAGTCTTTCTGGGGCCAACGTCCTGACTTTC. Translation gives CASSLIRDSLSGANVLTF.

The chain joins TRBV27 to TRBJ1-6; D is unresolved. This CDR3 is 15 amino acids long. The V and J ends lost 3 bases and 7 bases respectively, with 13 bases between them. Germline-derived CDR1 and CDR2 are MNHEY and SMNVEV (reference sequence). CDR3 sequence reads: CASSLQSLGNSPLHF. CDR3 nucleotides: TGTGCCAGCAGTTTGCAATCTTTGGGCAATTCACCCCTCCACTTT.

The chain employs TRBV2 and TRBJ2-4, with unresolved D. The tail of the sequence fits TRBJ2-7 better, so the J call may be wrong. The CDR3 has 13 amino acids. CDR1 and CDR2 (germline): SNHLY, FYNNEI. The CDR3 bases are TGTGCCAGCAGACAGCCGTCCCCCTACGAGCAGTACTTC. Residues: CASRQPSPYEQYF.

V usage is TRBV7-9 and J usage is TRBJ1-2; TRBD1 matches at 8 bases. This CDR3 region has 17 residues. Germline V gene lookup returns CDR1 SEHNR and CDR2 FQNEAQ (reference sequence). The ends lost 5 bases at V and 1 base at J; junction bases unmatched: 12. The CDR3 DNA follows: TGTGCCAGCAGCGCATGGGACAGGACCCTTAATAACTATGGCTACACCTTC. Translation gives CASSAWDRTLNNYGYTF.

This chain connects TRBV29-1 to TRBJ2-1, with 10 nucleotides matching TRBD1. The germline V gene encodes CDR1 SQVTM and CDR2 ANQGSEA. The CDR3 contains 13 residues. Germline trimming cut 6 bases from V and 8 bases from J; bases unmatched to any gene: 7. This chain's CDR3 is CSVDRDRGHEQFF. CDR3 DNA sequence: TGCAGCGTAGACCGGGACAGGGGCCATGAGCAGTTCTTC.

For this clonotype: This sequence may be a read error, since a much larger clone differs from it by one base. This chain connects TRBV29-1 to TRBJ2-1; 7 bases match TRBD2. Trimming took 1 base from V and 3 from J; bases not matched to a gene: 9. This CDR3 has 16 residues. CDR1 is SQVTM, CDR2 ANQGSEA, per germline. The CDR3 here is CSVEVLSSGFYNEQFF. CDR3 sequence (DNA): TGCAGCGTTGAAGTATTATCTAGCGGTTTCTACAATGAGCAGTTCTTC.

This clonotype was counted between two and nine times. CDR3 region: CSASWRAQETQYF. As DNA, the CDR3 is TGCAGTGCTAGCTGGAGGGCACAAGAGACCCAGTACTTC. V usage is TRBV20-1 and J usage is TRBJ2-5, with D possibly being TRBD2 (6 bases). CDR3 length equals 13 residues. Germline V gene lookup returns CDR1 DFQATT and CDR2 SNEGSKA (reference sequence). Trimming pared 3 bases from V and 2 bases from J, leaving 10 bases between.

CDR3 DNA: TGTGCCAGCAGCGGCACAGGGTACGGCGGCTACACCTTC. It is translated as CASSGTGYGGYTF. The J gene is TRBJ1-2, the V gene TRBV6-6, with D tentatively TRBD1 (6 bases). Trimming took 6 bases from V and 8 from J, leaving 16 bases between them. Per the germline V gene, CDR1 is MNHNY and CDR2 is SVGAGI (reference sequence). This CDR3 spans 13 amino acids.

The chain combines TRBV7-2 with TRBJ1-4, with no clear D. V lost 3 bases, J lost 6 bases, and 11 bases lay in between. The CDR3 contains 14 residues. Germline V gene data show CDR1 as SGHTA and CDR2 as FQGNSA. This CDR3 is CASSFNGLDEKLFF. In DNA form, the CDR3 reads TGTGCCAGCAGCTTTAACGGGCTGGATGAAAAACTGTTTTTT.

The CDR3 bases are TGTGCCAGCAGCTTAAGGTTGGGCACTAACTATGGCTACACCTTC. It codes for CASSLRLGTNYGYTF. V gene TRBV7-9 combines with J gene TRBJ1-2, with D unclear. Germline CDR1 is SEHNR and CDR2 is FQNEAQ (reference sequence). CDR3 size: 15 residues. V lost 2 bases to trimming and J lost 0 bases, with 10 bases between them.

This clonotype was seen a handful of times. The rearrangement joins TRBV29-1 to TRBJ2-7; D tentatively reads TRBD1 or TRBD2 (5 bases each). Germline V gene lookup returns CDR1 SQVTM and CDR2 ANQGSEA. The CDR3 loop spans 14 amino acids. V shed 1 base and J shed 3 bases, with 13 bases lying between them. CDR3 residues: CSVEGDPTGYEQYF. For the CDR3, the DNA is TGCAGCGTTGAAGGGGACCCGACCGGCTACGAGCAGTACTTC.

The CDR3: CASSWDRVNGYTF. The CDR3 DNA follows: TGTGCCAGCAGCTGGGACAGGGTGAACGGCTACACCTTC. The chain combines TRBV12-3 or TRBV12-4 with TRBJ1-2, with 9 bases aligning to TRBD1. CDR3 length: 13 amino acids. J was trimmed by 8 bases and V by 6 bases; bases with no gene match: 7.